This TCR beta chain came from a study of OX40 agonist ivuxolimab in advanced cancers. Study in general: Patients were treated with ivuxolimab, an agonistic anti-OX40 (CD134) antibody.

The CDR3 has 14 residues. CDR1 and CDR2 (germline): SGHAT, FQNNGV. V shed 4 bases and J shed 9 bases, with 16 bases lying between them. A note on this clone: Its antigen is not known.

General study results and limits: Clonal expansion from baseline to week 6 occurred in both CD4+ and CD8+ T cells.

This table comes from immunoSEQ multiplex PCR, and its TCRdb copy is limited to in-frame clones, with some not included. The sample comprises about 60,000 clones, around nine tenths of which are singletons, and roughly 7% rests with the top ten. The chain recombines TRBV11-2 with TRBJ2-1; possible D gene TRBD2, 6 bases. This sequence was found in an adult with an advanced solid tumor such as melanoma, head and neck, liver or kidney cancer. The input for sequencing was CD4+ or CD8+ T cells sorted from blood, taken in a trial of the OX40 agonist ivuxolimab. This CDR3 is CASSYTSPPGEQFF. The CDR3, as DNA: TGTGCCAGCAGCTACACTAGCCCTCCGGGTGAGCAGTTCTTC. Full variable domain (missing parts from reference TRBV11-2 and TRBJ2-1): EAGVAQSPRYKIIEKRQSVAFWCNPISGHATLYWYQQILGQGPKLLIQFQNNGVVDDSQLPKDRFSAERLKGVDSTLKIQPAKLEDSAVYLCASSYTSPPGEQFFGPGTRLTVL.